The clone carrying this TCR beta chain was observed a handful of times. This CDR3 contains 14 residues. Germline V lookup: CDR1 SGHRS, CDR2 YFSETQ. V was pared by 4 bases and J by 7 bases, with 15 bases between. The data are from a study of T cell responses to AZD1222 COVID-19 vaccine. Assay: immunoSEQ multiplex PCR; the TCRdb copy retains only in-frame clones and omits some. Of about 150,000 clones in the sample, 88% are singletons; the top ten hold approximately 3.1%. The source is an adult in good health. The chain couples TRBV5-1 to TRBJ1-5; D is perhaps TRBD1 (6 bases). The sample consisted of peripheral blood, taken on day 0 of AZD1222 vaccination. The CDR3 is CASSPSGAGQPQHF. The CDR3 nucleotides are TGCGCCAGCAGCCCCTCGGGGGCGGGACAGCCCCAGCATTTT.